Listed here are 13 T cell receptor beta chains from one sample, sequenced in a study of blood T cell repertoires in COVID-19 (dated by TCRdb to 2018 to 2020). Preparation of the library involved the immunoSEQ multiplex PCR assay. TCRdb limited this immuneACCESS table to in-frame rearrangements with V and J called. A share of clones is missing; checked studies link under half to unresolved V genes, and the rest is unexplained. The sample table shows over 75,000 clones, and about three quarters are seen once. The top ten clonotypes cover 8% to 9% of the sample. The sequencing input was peripheral blood. The receptors were sampled from a man aged 50-60 years who had recovered from COVID-19.

This clone was counted only a few times. The chain joins TRBV5-1 to TRBJ1-1; D is unresolved. Trimming pared 5 bases from V and 0 bases from J, leaving 17 bases between. The CDR3 is made up of 16 amino acids. The V gene's germline CDR1 is SGHRS and CDR2 YFSETQ. Written as DNA, the CDR3 is TGCGCCAGCAGTCCAACTACCCTAGGTGTGAACACTGAAGCTTTCTTT. This translates into CASSPTTLGVNTEAFF.

The gene calls are TRBV3-1 (or the pseudogene TRBV3-2) and TRBJ1-4, with no clear D. V was cut by 2 bases and J by 11 bases, with 21 bases left in between. In germline, CDR1 is LGHDT, CDR2 YNNKEL (reference sequence). The CDR3 covers 16 residues. In nucleotides, the CDR3 is TGTGCCAGCAGCCAACAGAGCCAACTAGGCGGTGGGAAACTGTTTTTT. This sequence encodes CASSQQSQLGGGKLFF.

The chain couples TRBV11-2 to TRBJ2-1; D is ambiguous. In germline, CDR1 is SGHAT, CDR2 FQNNGV. V lost 0 bases and J lost 9, with 9 bases in between. CDR3 length: 13 amino acids. The CDR3 nucleotides are TGTGCCAGCAGCTTAGACCTAGTCGGTGAGCAGTTCTTC. This gives the protein CASSLDLVGEQFF.

This rearrangement joins TRBV6-6 to TRBJ2-1; tentative D call: TRBD2 (6 bases). V was clipped by 4 bases and J by 5 bases, with 12 bases between them. CDR1 is MNHNY, CDR2 SVGAGI, per germline (reference sequence). The CDR3 runs 14 residues. Here the CDR3 DNA reads TGTGCCAGCAGTTCCCCGGGACTCGACAATGAGCAGTTCTTC. Its translation: CASSSPGLDNEQFF.

The chain has TRBV6-2 or TRBV6-3 and TRBJ1-5, with TRBD1 identical over 8 bases. There are 16 residues in the CDR3. V dropped 0 bases and J dropped 2; count of bases not matched to a gene: 3. Germline V gene lookup returns CDR1 MNHEY and CDR2 SVGEGT. Here the CDR3 DNA reads TGTGCCAGCAGTTACTCCTACAGGGGGGGCAATCAGCCCCAGCATTTT. Its protein is CASSYSYRGGNQPQHF.

The J gene is TRBJ2-7, the V gene TRBV30, with 7 bases matching TRBD1. The V gene end was trimmed by 2 bases and the J gene end by 9 bases; junction bases not matched to a gene: 10. CDR3 size: 13 residues. The germline gives CDR1 GTSNPN, CDR2 SVGIG (reference sequence). In nucleotides, the CDR3 is TGTGCCTGGAGTTTAGGACAGGAGATTGGGCAGTACTTC. Its translation: CAWSLGQEIGQYF.

This rearrangement joins TRBV6-5 to TRBJ1-4; TRBD1 agrees at 9 bases. The CDR3 contains 15 residues. Germline lookup yields CDR1 MNHEY and CDR2 SVGAGI. Trimming cost V 6 bases and J 8 bases; bases outside gene matches: 10. The CDR3 region has the DNA TGTGCCAGCAGACCGGACAGGGGCGTTGGAGAAAAACTGTTTTTT. As protein: CASRPDRGVGEKLFF.

This chain joins TRBV2 and TRBJ2-4; D might be TRBD2 (5 bases). Deletions cut 5 bases from V and 6 bases from J, with 14 bases between. Germline CDR1 reads SNHLY; CDR2 reads FYNNEI. The CDR3 has 14 amino acids. In DNA, the CDR3 is TGTGCCAGCAGTCCTGTCCCAGAGGGAAACATTCAGTACTTC. Amino acids: CASSPVPEGNIQYF.

The table lists this clone with a few counts. J is TRBJ2-6 and V is TRBV7-9; TRBD1 is a possible D gene (7 bases). Trimming cost V 5 bases and J 0 bases, with 17 bases left between them. Per the germline V gene, CDR1 is SEHNR and CDR2 is FQNEAQ (reference sequence). The CDR3 is 18 amino acids. CDR3 coding DNA: TGTGCCAGCAGCCCCCTGACAGGGCGGGACTCTGGGGCCAACGTCCTGACTTTC. This translates into CASSPLTGRDSGANVLTF.

This chain uses TRBV5-6 with TRBJ1-4; a weak D match, TRBD1 (5 bases). Between the trimmed V and J ends, which lost 3 bases and 10 bases, there was a span of 19 bases. This CDR3 spans 15 amino acids. CDR1 SGHDT and CDR2 YYEEEE come from the germline V gene. The CDR3 reads CASSWEGGARGKLFF. The CDR3 DNA sequence: TGTGCCAGCAGCTGGGAAGGAGGGGCTAGGGGAAAACTGTTTTTT.

The CDR3 sequence: CASSLGRGRETQYF. In DNA, the CDR3 is TGCGCCAGCAGCTTGGGGAGGGGCCGAGAGACCCAGTACTTC. The chain has TRBV5-1 and TRBJ2-5; TRBD2 is a possible D gene (6 bases). The CDR3 length is 14 residues. Trimming took off 0 bases at V and 4 bases at J, with 10 bases between the two ends. Germline assignment: CDR1 SGHRS and CDR2 YFSETQ.

The rearrangement uses TRBV7-2 and TRBJ1-2, with D perhaps matching TRBD1 (5 bases). CDR3 size: 16 residues. CDR1 and CDR2 from the germline V gene are SGHTA and FQGNSA. With 1 base removed from V and 5 bases from J, the gap between germline ends came to 17 bases. The CDR3 nucleotides read TGTGCCAGCAGCTTAGATCCGGCAGGGCAGTGGTATGGCTACACCTTC. Amino acids: CASSLDPAGQWYGYTF.

The V call is TRBV28, the J call TRBJ1-1; tentatively, D is TRBD1 (5 bases). The germline CDR1 and CDR2 sequences are MDHEN and SYDVKM. V lost 4 bases and J 5 bases, leaving 14 bases between the germline ends. CDR3 length: 14 amino acids. CDR3 coding DNA: TGTGCCAGCAGTTGGGGCCGCGAGAGGACTGAAGCTTTCTTT. It specifies CASSWGRERTEAFF.